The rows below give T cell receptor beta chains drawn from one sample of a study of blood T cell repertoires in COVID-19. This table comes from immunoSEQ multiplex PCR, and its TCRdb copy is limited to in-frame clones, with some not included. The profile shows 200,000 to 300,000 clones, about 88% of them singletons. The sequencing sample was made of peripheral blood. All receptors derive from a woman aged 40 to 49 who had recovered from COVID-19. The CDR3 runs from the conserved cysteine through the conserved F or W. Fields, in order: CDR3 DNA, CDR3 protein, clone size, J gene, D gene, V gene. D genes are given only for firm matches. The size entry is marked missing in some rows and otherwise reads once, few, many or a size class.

CDR3 DNA: TGTGCCTGGAGTCGGTGGGGACAGGACGGCTACACCTTC; CDR3 protein: CAWSRWGQDGYTF; clone size: .; J gene: TRBJ1-2; D gene: TRBD1; V gene: TRBV30
CDR3 DNA: TGTGCCAGCAGGCTGGACAGGGCCCACACTGAAGCTTTCTTT; CDR3 protein: CASRLDRAHTEAFF; clone size: .; J gene: TRBJ1-1; D gene: TRBD1; V gene: TRBV3-1/TRBV3-2
CDR3 DNA: TGTGCCAGCCTCTATCCGGGACAGGGGTATGGGTATGGCTACACCTTC; CDR3 protein: CASLYPGQGYGYGYTF; clone size: .; J gene: TRBJ1-2; D gene: .; V gene: TRBV21-1
CDR3 DNA: TGTGCCAGCAGCTCGCTAGCGGGAGGGCCGTTAAATGAGCAGTTCTTC; CDR3 protein: CASSSLAGGPLNEQFF; clone size: .; J gene: TRBJ2-1; D gene: TRBD2; V gene: TRBV9
CDR3 DNA: TGTGCCAGCACCCCTGGGCTCTCTGGAAACACCATATATTTT; CDR3 protein: CASTPGLSGNTIYF; clone size: .; J gene: TRBJ1-3; D gene: .; V gene: TRBV6-5
CDR3 DNA: TGTGCCAGCAGCCCCGGCGGCAGAGCCGACTATGGCTACACCTTC; CDR3 protein: CASSPGGRADYGYTF; clone size: .; J gene: TRBJ1-2; D gene: .; V gene: TRBV6-5
CDR3 DNA: TGTGCCAGCAGTCGTCCCGGGTCCTTTAATGAAAAACTGTTTTTT; CDR3 protein: CASSRPGSFNEKLFF; clone size: .; J gene: TRBJ1-4; D gene: .; V gene: TRBV6-5
CDR3 DNA: TGTGCCAGCAGCCCAAGGGGAGGGAGCGGGAGGGCCTGGGATGAGCAGTTCTTC; CDR3 protein: CASSPRGGSGRAWDEQFF; clone size: .; J gene: TRBJ2-1; D gene: TRBD2; V gene: TRBV7-9
CDR3 DNA: TGCGCCAGCAGCCCATCAGGCCCGACACTGTCCACAGATACGCAGTATTTT; CDR3 protein: CASSPSGPTLSTDTQYF; clone size: .; J gene: TRBJ2-3; D gene: .; V gene: TRBV4-1
CDR3 DNA: TGTGCCAGCAGCCAATACACCGGGACTAGCAGGGCCGGGCAGTTCTTC; CDR3 protein: CASSQYTGTSRAGQFF; clone size: .; J gene: TRBJ2-1; D gene: TRBD2; V gene: TRBV3-1/TRBV3-2
CDR3 DNA: TGTGCCATCAGTGAGTCGAGGGCAGCTAATGAAAAACTGTTTTTT; CDR3 protein: CAISESRAANEKLFF; clone size: .; J gene: TRBJ1-4; D gene: .; V gene: TRBV10-3
CDR3 DNA: TGTGCCATCAGTAACCAGCCAGGGGCAACTAATGAAAAACTGTTTTTT; CDR3 protein: CAISNQPGATNEKLFF; clone size: once; J gene: TRBJ1-4; D gene: .; V gene: TRBV10-3
CDR3 DNA: TGTGCCACCAGTGATCCGATGACAGGGAGCGCTGAAGCTTTCTTT; CDR3 protein: CATSDPMTGSAEAFF; clone size: once; J gene: TRBJ1-1; D gene: TRBD1; V gene: TRBV24-1
CDR3 DNA: TGCGCCAGCAGCCCGGGTGTCCTAGCGGCGGAGGATGAGCAGTTCTTC; CDR3 protein: CASSPGVLAAEDEQFF; clone size: .; J gene: TRBJ2-1; D gene: TRBD2; V gene: TRBV4-3
CDR3 DNA: TGTGCCAGCAGCCCGGGTACGGGATGGGAGACCCAGTACTTC; CDR3 protein: CASSPGTGWETQYF; clone size: .; J gene: TRBJ2-5; D gene: .; V gene: TRBV7-3
CDR3 DNA: TGTGCCAGCAGTTGGGGCGGGGCCAACGTCCTGACTTTC; CDR3 protein: CASSWGGANVLTF; clone size: .; J gene: TRBJ2-6; D gene: .; V gene: TRBV12-3/TRBV12-4
CDR3 DNA: TGTGCCAGCAGTTTGTCGGAGAATAATGAAAAACTGTTTTTT; CDR3 protein: CASSLSENNEKLFF; clone size: once; J gene: TRBJ1-4; D gene: .; V gene: TRBV27
CDR3 DNA: TGTGCCAGCAGGGGGCAGGGGGCGGTCACCGGGGAGCTGTTTTTT; CDR3 protein: CASRGQGAVTGELFF; clone size: .; J gene: TRBJ2-2; D gene: TRBD1; V gene: TRBV6-5
CDR3 DNA: TGTGCCAGCAGCCCCCGGGCGGGGGACAGGGGCCCCCCCCGGTTC; CDR3 protein: CASSPRAGDRGPPRF; clone size: once; J gene: TRBJ2-7; D gene: TRBD1; V gene: TRBV7-8
CDR3 DNA: TGTGCCAGCAGGACAGTCGACAATTCACCCCTCCACTTT; CDR3 protein: CASRTVDNSPLHF; clone size: .; J gene: TRBJ1-6; D gene: .; V gene: TRBV6-5
CDR3 DNA: TGTGCCACCAGTGACCCCGACAGGAACACTGAAGCTTTCTTT; CDR3 protein: CATSDPDRNTEAFF; clone size: .; J gene: TRBJ1-1; D gene: .; V gene: TRBV24-1
CDR3 DNA: TGCGCCAGCAGCCCCGGACTAGCGGGCCCTAATGAGCAGTTCTTC; CDR3 protein: CASSPGLAGPNEQFF; clone size: .; J gene: TRBJ2-1; D gene: TRBD2; V gene: TRBV10-1
CDR3 DNA: TGTGCCAGTAGTGCGGGACTAGCGCTTGAGCAGTTCTTC; CDR3 protein: CASSAGLALEQFF; clone size: .; J gene: TRBJ2-1; D gene: TRBD2; V gene: TRBV19
CDR3 DNA: TGTGCCAGCAGTTACCCTGCGGGGGTCTCCCAACCCCAGAACACTGAAGCTTTCTTT; CDR3 protein: CASSYPAGVSQPQNTEAFF; clone size: few; J gene: TRBJ1-1; D gene: .; V gene: TRBV6-2/TRBV6-3
CDR3 DNA: TGTGCCAGCCCATTGGGGGGGCGCGGGAACACTGAAGCTTTCTTT; CDR3 protein: CASPLGGRGNTEAFF; clone size: .; J gene: TRBJ1-1; D gene: .; V gene: TRBV7-9
CDR3 DNA: TGTGCCAGCAGCTTCGCAGGGAACACTGAAGCTTTCTTT; CDR3 protein: CASSFAGNTEAFF; clone size: few; J gene: TRBJ1-1; D gene: .; V gene: TRBV7-9
CDR3 DNA: TGTGCCAGCAGTTACGGGCTAGCGGGAGTAGATACGCAGTATTTT; CDR3 protein: CASSYGLAGVDTQYF; clone size: .; J gene: TRBJ2-3; D gene: TRBD2; V gene: TRBV6-2/TRBV6-3
CDR3 DNA: TGTGCCAGTAGCCTAGCTCCCCCAGGCCCAACACACACCGGGGAGCTGTTTTTT; CDR3 protein: CASSLAPPGPTHTGELFF; clone size: few; J gene: TRBJ2-2; D gene: .; V gene: TRBV19
CDR3 DNA: TGTGCCTGGGGGGAGGGAAGGTATGGCTACACCTTC; CDR3 protein: CAWGEGRYGYTF; clone size: .; J gene: TRBJ1-2; D gene: .; V gene: TRBV30
CDR3 DNA: TGTGCCTGGACTCACGGACAGGGGGCTGGAAACACCATATATTTT; CDR3 protein: CAWTHGQGAGNTIYF; clone size: .; J gene: TRBJ1-3; D gene: TRBD1; V gene: TRBV30
CDR3 DNA: TGCGCCAGCAGCTTGGGTGTAGAGGGCGAGCAGTACTTC; CDR3 protein: CASSLGVEGEQYF; clone size: few; J gene: TRBJ2-7; D gene: .; V gene: TRBV5-1
CDR3 DNA: TGTGCCAGCAGCTTGGGGACAGGGTCCAATGAGCAGTTCTTC; CDR3 protein: CASSLGTGSNEQFF; clone size: .; J gene: TRBJ2-1; D gene: TRBD1; V gene: TRBV7-2
CDR3 DNA: TGTGCCAGCAGCCCGGCGGGGGTCACACCCCTCCACTTT; CDR3 protein: CASSPAGVTPLHF; clone size: .; J gene: TRBJ1-6; D gene: .; V gene: TRBV14
CDR3 DNA: TGTGCCAGCAGCGTAGGGGTGCTAGCGGGAGGGCCGGGCACAGATACGCAGTATTTT; CDR3 protein: CASSVGVLAGGPGTDTQYF; clone size: .; J gene: TRBJ2-3; D gene: TRBD2; V gene: TRBV9
CDR3 DNA: TGTGCCAGCAGTTACGGGCAGGGCAATCAGCCCCAGCATTTT; CDR3 protein: CASSYGQGNQPQHF; clone size: .; J gene: TRBJ1-5; D gene: .; V gene: TRBV6-5
CDR3 DNA: TGTGCCAGCAGCGTACAGGGACAGGGGGCGCAGCCCCAGCATTTT; CDR3 protein: CASSVQGQGAQPQHF; clone size: .; J gene: TRBJ1-5; D gene: TRBD1; V gene: TRBV7-6
CDR3 DNA: TGTGCCAGTAGTATTCAGGGCCCTAGCTCCTACGAGCAGTACTTC; CDR3 protein: CASSIQGPSSYEQYF; clone size: .; J gene: TRBJ2-7; D gene: .; V gene: TRBV19
CDR3 DNA: TGCGCCAGCAGCCAAGTGGCTAGCGGGAGGGCGGGGCGCAATGAGCAGTTCTTC; CDR3 protein: CASSQVASGRAGRNEQFF; clone size: .; J gene: TRBJ2-1; D gene: TRBD2; V gene: TRBV4-3
CDR3 DNA: TGTGCCAGCAGGAGGCTAGCGGGAGACGGGGGGTACGAGCAGTACTTC; CDR3 protein: CASRRLAGDGGYEQYF; clone size: .; J gene: TRBJ2-7; D gene: TRBD2; V gene: TRBV19
CDR3 DNA: TGTGCCAGCAGCCCCCACGACAGGGAAGAGACCCAGTACTTC; CDR3 protein: CASSPHDREETQYF; clone size: .; J gene: TRBJ2-5; D gene: TRBD1; V gene: TRBV6-2/TRBV6-3
CDR3 DNA: TGTGCCAGCATCGGGGCCTACGAGCAGTACTTC; CDR3 protein: CASIGAYEQYF; clone size: .; J gene: TRBJ2-7; D gene: .; V gene: TRBV6-5
CDR3 DNA: TGTGCCAGCAGCTTAGTGGGGCGCTTAGATACGCAGTATTTT; CDR3 protein: CASSLVGRLDTQYF; clone size: few; J gene: TRBJ2-3; D gene: .; V gene: TRBV7-2
CDR3 DNA: TGTGCCAGCAGTTACGCCCGGACAGATAATTCACCCCTCCACTTT; CDR3 protein: CASSYARTDNSPLHF; clone size: .; J gene: TRBJ1-6; D gene: .; V gene: TRBV6-5
CDR3 DNA: TGTGCCAGCAGCCGGACAGGGTTGGGGGGCTACACCTTC; CDR3 protein: CASSRTGLGGYTF; clone size: .; J gene: TRBJ1-2; D gene: TRBD1; V gene: TRBV12-3/TRBV12-4
CDR3 DNA: TGTGCCACCCAAAGAGACAGATACGAGCAGTACTTC; CDR3 protein: CATQRDRYEQYF; clone size: .; J gene: TRBJ2-7; D gene: .; V gene: TRBV24-1
CDR3 DNA: TGTGCCAGCAGCCCCGGCGGGGGCCGCTATGGCTACACCTTC; CDR3 protein: CASSPGGGRYGYTF; clone size: .; J gene: TRBJ1-2; D gene: .; V gene: TRBV9
CDR3 DNA: TGTGCCACCAGTGACCCGGGACTCAATGAGCAGTTCTTC; CDR3 protein: CATSDPGLNEQFF; clone size: .; J gene: TRBJ2-1; D gene: .; V gene: TRBV24-1
CDR3 DNA: TGTGCCAGCACCCCCGGGGGGGCGAGCTCCTACGAGCAGTACTTC; CDR3 protein: CASTPGGASSYEQYF; clone size: once; J gene: TRBJ2-7; D gene: TRBD2; V gene: TRBV6-5
CDR3 DNA: TGCGCCAGCAGCCAAGTGGGACCTAGCGGGAGTGGCACAGATACGCAGTATTTT; CDR3 protein: CASSQVGPSGSGTDTQYF; clone size: .; J gene: TRBJ2-3; D gene: TRBD2; V gene: TRBV4-1
CDR3 DNA: TGCGCCAGCAGTCAACAGGGGGCTAACTATGGCTACACCTTC; CDR3 protein: CASSQQGANYGYTF; clone size: .; J gene: TRBJ1-2; D gene: TRBD1; V gene: TRBV23-1
CDR3 DNA: TGCGCCAGCAGCCAGACCCGTGGGGGGAGCTCCTACAATGAGCAGTTCTTC; CDR3 protein: CASSQTRGGSSYNEQFF; clone size: .; J gene: TRBJ2-1; D gene: .; V gene: TRBV4-3
CDR3 DNA: TGTGCCAGCAGCGGGGCCGGGCCGGTGATCCAGCCCCAGCATTTT; CDR3 protein: CASSGAGPVIQPQHF; clone size: once; J gene: TRBJ1-5; D gene: .; V gene: TRBV5-8
CDR3 DNA: TGTGCCAGCAGCTTAGGGGGACAGGGAGGTGAAAAACTGTTTTTT; CDR3 protein: CASSLGGQGGEKLFF; clone size: .; J gene: TRBJ1-4; D gene: TRBD1; V gene: TRBV7-2
CDR3 DNA: TGTGCCAGCAGCGTCTACTATGGCTACACCTTC; CDR3 protein: CASSVYYGYTF; clone size: .; J gene: TRBJ1-2; D gene: .; V gene: TRBV7-3
CDR3 DNA: TGTGCCAGTCAGGGGCTCCCGGGACCAGGGGGCTACACCTTC; CDR3 protein: CASQGLPGPGGYTF; clone size: .; J gene: TRBJ1-2; D gene: .; V gene: TRBV19